This T cell receptor beta chain was found in a study of T cells in Graves' hyperthyroidism and ophthalmopathy. Background on the study: Initial diagnosis, before any treatment, was when peripheral blood was collected.

This clonotype has a count of ten or more. Its antigen is unidentified. The CDR3 extends over 13 amino acids. The V gene lost 1 base and the J gene lost 4 bases, with 7 bases spanning the gap. CDR1 is SEHNR, CDR2 FQNEAQ, per germline (reference sequence). RNA transcripts provided the source from which TCR beta CDR3 regions were amplified. Initially, a first-round RT-PCR of the TCR CDR3 employed the HTBI primer set. TCRdb recomputed calls from the multiplex PCR reads with MiXCR, one row per CDR3 protein. The table records more than 500,000 distinct CDR3 sequences, roughly 15% of them present only once. Whole-study findings and limits: Within blood appeared most thyroid clonotypes that had expanded above 0.001.

This sequence joins TRBV7-9 and TRBJ1-1; D is undetermined. The clonotype originates from a woman in her twenties or thirties with Graves' hyperthyroidism. The sequencing input was blood. CDR3 region: CASSLVPITEAFF. CDR3 DNA: TGTGCCAGCAGCTTAGTTCCGATCACTGAAGCTTTCTTT.